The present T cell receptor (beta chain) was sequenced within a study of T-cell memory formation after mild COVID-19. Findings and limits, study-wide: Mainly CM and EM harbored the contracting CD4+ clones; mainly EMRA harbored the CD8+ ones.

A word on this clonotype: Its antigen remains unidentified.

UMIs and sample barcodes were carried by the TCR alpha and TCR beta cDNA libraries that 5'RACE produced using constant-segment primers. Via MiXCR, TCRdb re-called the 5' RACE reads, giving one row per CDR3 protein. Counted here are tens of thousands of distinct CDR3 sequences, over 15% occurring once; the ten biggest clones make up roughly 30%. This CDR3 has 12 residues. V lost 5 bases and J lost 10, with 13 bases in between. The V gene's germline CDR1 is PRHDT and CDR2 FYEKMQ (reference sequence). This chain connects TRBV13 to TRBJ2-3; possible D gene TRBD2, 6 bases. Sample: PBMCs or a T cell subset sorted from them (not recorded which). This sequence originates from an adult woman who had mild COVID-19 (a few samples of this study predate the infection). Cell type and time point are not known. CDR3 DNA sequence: TGTGCCAGCAGCCGCGGGATCGGGTCGCAGTATTTT. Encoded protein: CASSRGIGSQYF.